Each of the 30 T cell receptor beta chains below was sequenced from the same sample in a study of CD8 T cells in Susac syndrome. Roughly 0.45 to 1 ug RNA was reverse transcribed with random hexamers. TCRdb processed the immunoSEQ multiplex PCR reads anew with MiXCR; each CDR3 protein has one entry. The repertoire holds about 300,000 distinct CDR3 sequences, around nine tenths seen once, with less than 0.2% in the top ten. What was sequenced was CD8+ T cells from PBMCs. The receptors originated from a human donor with multiple sclerosis.

This chain joins TRBV19 and TRBJ2-7, with 13 nucleotides matching TRBD2. Germline loops: CDR1 LNHDA, CDR2 SQIVND (reference sequence). The CDR3 is 16 amino acids. The V segment lost 3 bases and the J segment 5 bases; nucleotides outside the gene matches: 7. The CDR3 spells CASSIRTSGRGDEQYF. Written as DNA, the CDR3 is TGTGCCAGTAGTATCCGGACTAGCGGGAGAGGAGACGAGCAGTACTTC.

The chain links TRBV27 to TRBJ2-1; D is possibly TRBD2 (5 bases). CDR1 and CDR2 from the germline V gene are MNHEY and SMNVEV (reference sequence). V was clipped by 4 bases and J by 0 bases, with 10 bases between them. CDR3 size: 15 residues. The CDR3 nucleotides read TGTGCCAGCAGTTCACTAGGGATCTCCTACAATGAGCAGTTCTTC. Amino acid sequence: CASSSLGISYNEQFF.

This chain links TRBV7-2 with TRBJ2-3, with TRBD2 identical over 10 bases. CDR3 length: 16 residues. CDR1 is SGHTA and CDR2 is FQGNSA in the germline V gene. Germline trimming cut 5 bases from V and 6 bases from J; bases unmatched to any gene: 11. In DNA, the CDR3 is TGTGCCAGCAGCGAAAAGGCGGAACTAGCGGGGGATACGCAGTATTTT. Amino acids: CASSEKAELAGDTQYF.

This clonotype was counted only a few times. V gene TRBV4-1 combines with J gene TRBJ1-2; D is unclear. The CDR3 extends over 11 amino acids. V was cut by 3 bases and J by 8 bases, with 7 bases left in between. Looked up from germline, CDR1 is MGHRA and CDR2 is YSYEKL. CDR3 loop: CASSHPRGYTF. The CDR3 coding sequence is TGCGCCAGCAGCCACCCCAGAGGCTACACCTTC.

J is TRBJ2-5 and V is TRBV6-1, with D uncertain. Germline V gene sequence: CDR1 MNHNS, CDR2 SASEGT. V lost 2 bases and J 4 bases, leaving 5 bases between the germline ends. The CDR3 has 12 amino acids. CDR3 DNA sequence: TGTGCCAGCAGTGAACGAGGAGAGACCCAGTACTTC. As protein: CASSERGETQYF.

The J gene is TRBJ2-5, the V gene TRBV30; TRBD1 matches at 7 bases. The CDR3 length is 14 residues. Looked up from germline, CDR1 is GTSNPN and CDR2 is SVGIG (reference sequence). The J segment lost 5 bases and the V segment lost 0 bases, leaving 6 bases of the junction unmatched. The CDR3 DNA reads as TGTGCCTGGAGTGTGACAGGGTTCGGGGAGACCCAGTACTTC. This gives the protein CAWSVTGFGETQYF. The full variable domain, completed using reference TRBV30 and TRBJ2-5, is SQTIHQWPATLVQPVGSPLSLECTVEGTSNPNLYWYRQAAGRGLQLLFYSVGIGQISSEVPQNLSASRPQDRQFILSSKKLLLSDSGFYLCAWSVTGFGETQYFGPGTRLLVL.

The genes are TRBV28 and TRBJ2-5; TRBD2 agrees at 8 bases. CDR1 MDHEN and CDR2 SYDVKM come from the germline V gene. The CDR3 loop spans 19 amino acids. V gave up 3 bases and J gave up 2 bases; unmatched junction bases: 17. CDR3 sequence: CASSFSSPGSGGPQETQYF. The CDR3 DNA sequence: TGTGCCAGCAGTTTTAGTTCACCGGGGTCGGGAGGGCCACAAGAGACCCAGTACTTC. Full variable domain (outside the CDR3, taken from reference TRBV28 and TRBJ2-5): DVKVTQSSRYLVKRTGEKVFLECVQDMDHENMFWYRQDPGLGLRLIYFSYDVKMKEKGDIPEGYSVSREKKERFSLILESASTNQTSMYLCASSFSSPGSGGPQETQYFGPGTRLLVL.

The chain uses TRBV23-1 and TRBJ2-7; D possibly uses TRBD1 or TRBD2 (5 bases each). TRBV23-1 is an ORF; its function is uncertain. The CDR3 spans 13 residues. Trimming cost V 3 bases and J 11 bases, with 17 bases left between them. The CDR3 DNA follows: TGCGCCAGCAGTCACCTGCGTCGTGGGACCAAGTACTTC. Translation gives CASSHLRRGTKYF.

This chain connects TRBV30 to TRBJ2-2; possibly TRBD2 for D (6 bases). Germline CDR1 is GTSNPN and CDR2 is SVGIG (reference sequence). There are 14 residues in the CDR3. Trimming left V 1 base short and J 5 bases short, with 11 bases between. The CDR3 coding sequence is TGTGCCTGGAGTGGGACGGGACTTACCGGGGAGCTGTTTTTT. Translation: CAWSGTGLTGELFF.

This rearrangement joins TRBV19 to TRBJ2-5; 8 bases are a match to TRBD2. Germline V gene data show CDR1 as LNHDA and CDR2 as SQIVND (reference sequence). V shed 8 bases and J 1 base; nucleotides not matched to a gene: 6. The CDR3 spans 14 residues. The CDR3 bases are TGTGCCAGTTCACTAGCGGAACCCCAAGAGACCCAGTACTTC. It translates to CASSLAEPQETQYF.

The CDR3 DNA follows: TGTGCCAGCAGCCAAGGTCTAGCGGGAGCTTCGAGCACCGGGGAGCTGTTTTTT. It encodes CASSQGLAGASSTGELFF. This chain uses TRBV14 with TRBJ2-2; 10 positions match TRBD2. The CDR3 covers 18 residues. The germline CDR1 and CDR2 sequences are SGHDN and FVKESK. V trimming: 1 base; J trimming: 4 bases; junction bases outside the gene matches: 9. The whole variable domain, remainder taken from reference TRBV14 and TRBJ2-2, is EAGVTQFPSHSVIEKGQTVTLRCDPISGHDNLYWYRRVMGKEIKFLLHFVKESKQDESGMPNNRFLAERTGGTYSTLKVQPAELEDSGVYFCASSQGLAGASSTGELFFGEGSRLTVL.

The chain couples TRBV28 to TRBJ1-5; D gene uncertain. CDR1 and CDR2 (germline): MDHEN, SYDVKM. The CDR3 has 14 amino acids. Trimming took off 3 bases at V and 3 bases at J, with 9 bases between the two ends. CDR3 in DNA: TGTGCCAGCAGTTTGAGGTCTCCCAATCAGCCCCAGCATTTT. The encoded protein is CASSLRSPNQPQHF.

The rearrangement joins TRBV7-9 to TRBJ1-1, with 9 bases matching TRBD1. Trimming at V came to 5 bases and at J to 1 base, leaving 5 bases not matched to a gene. Germline-derived CDR1 and CDR2 are SEHNR and FQNEAQ (reference sequence). The CDR3 loop spans 15 amino acids. In nucleotides, the CDR3 is TGTGCCAGCAGCCCGTCGGGACAGGGGAACACTGAAGCTTTCTTT. This sequence encodes CASSPSGQGNTEAFF.

The J gene is TRBJ2-1, the V gene TRBV7-9; TRBD2 matches 10 bases. Germline V gives CDR1 SEHNR, CDR2 FQNEAQ (reference sequence). This CDR3 has 19 amino acids. V lost 5 bases and J lost 6; bases outside the gene matches: 19. CDR3 bases: TGTGCCAGCAGCCAGAACAGACATACCGGGACTAGCGCAATCAATGAGCAGTTCTTC. It is translated as CASSQNRHTGTSAINEQFF. Combining the CDR3 with reference TRBV7-9 and TRBJ2-1 gives the whole variable domain DTGVSQNPRHKITKRGQNVTFRCDPISEHNRLYWYRQTLGQGPEFLTYFQNEAQLEKSRLLSDRFSAERPKGSFSTLEIQRTEQGDSAMYLCASSQNRHTGTSAINEQFFGPGTRLTVL.

The chain links TRBV20-1 to TRBJ2-1; D ambiguous. This CDR3 is 15 amino acids long. Germline lookup yields CDR1 DFQATT and CDR2 SNEGSKA (reference sequence). With 3 bases removed from V and 0 bases from J, the gap between germline ends came to 12 bases. CDR3 residues: CSASSTESSYNEQFF. In nucleotides, the CDR3 is TGCAGTGCTAGTTCGACGGAGAGCTCCTACAATGAGCAGTTCTTC.

This rearrangement joins TRBV7-9 to TRBJ2-1; 14 nucleotides line up with TRBD2. Germline CDR1 and CDR2: SEHNR and FQNEAQ (reference sequence). The CDR3 runs to 16 residues. Trimming removed 3 bases from V and 8 bases from J; junction bases left unmatched: 6. The CDR3 reads CASSFGTSGSIDEQFF. CDR3 nucleotides: TGTGCCAGCAGCTTTGGGACTAGCGGGAGTATCGATGAGCAGTTCTTC.

V gene TRBV27 combines with J gene TRBJ2-1; 8 bases map to TRBD2. Germline V lookup: CDR1 MNHEY, CDR2 SMNVEV (reference sequence). The V and J ends lost 3 bases and 9 bases, in that order; junction bases with no gene match: 13. The CDR3 has 16 residues. This CDR3 is CASSFSGGPRLSEQFF. As DNA, the CDR3 is TGTGCCAGCAGTTTTTCGGGGGGGCCCCGGCTCAGTGAGCAGTTCTTC.

V usage is TRBV27 and J usage is TRBJ1-3, with D perhaps matching TRBD1 (5 bases). Germline V gene sequence: CDR1 MNHEY, CDR2 SMNVEV (reference sequence). The CDR3 is made up of 16 amino acids. Trimming removed 4 bases at V and 2 bases at J, with 15 bases between. CDR3 loop: CASSWGAGGAGNTIYF. In DNA form, the CDR3 reads TGTGCCAGCAGTTGGGGTGCGGGAGGGGCTGGAAACACCATATATTTT.

This chain joins TRBV27 and TRBJ1-2; maybe TRBD1 (5 bases). Germline V gene data show CDR1 as MNHEY and CDR2 as SMNVEV (reference sequence). The CDR3 contains 15 residues. The V end lost 3 bases, the J end lost 1 base, and 12 bases lay between the germline ends. CDR3 bases: TGTGCCAGCAGTTTTGCCATGACAGTTAACTATGGCTACACCTTC. Translating it yields CASSFAMTVNYGYTF.

This sequence joins TRBV20-1 and TRBJ2-5; the D gene is possibly TRBD2 (6 bases). The CDR3 runs 14 residues. V shed 6 bases and J shed 5 bases, with 19 bases lying between them. CDR1 is DFQATT and CDR2 is SNEGSKA in the germline V gene (reference sequence). The CDR3 DNA reads TGCAGTGCGAAGGAGGGGAGGTTCTTGGAGACCCAGTACTTC. As protein: CSAKEGRFLETQYF.

The J gene is TRBJ2-7, the V gene TRBV4-1; D uncertain. Germline V gene data show CDR1 as MGHRA and CDR2 as YSYEKL. The CDR3 is 11 residues long. Deletions cut 6 bases from V and 5 bases from J, with 8 bases between. CDR3 nucleotide sequence: TGCGCCAGCAGGAGTTCGGACGAGCAGTACTTC. It translates to CASRSSDEQYF.

The chain couples TRBV29-1 to TRBJ1-2; D is unclear. Germline V CDR1 and CDR2: SQVTM, ANQGSEA. V was clipped by 3 bases and J by 1 base, with 24 bases between them. The CDR3 has 18 amino acids. Written as DNA, the CDR3 is TGCAGCGTTGAGCATGGATCTTGGATGGTTACAGATAACTATGGCTACACCTTC. Encoded protein: CSVEHGSWMVTDNYGYTF. The full variable domain, completed using reference TRBV29-1 and TRBJ1-2, is SAVISQKPSRDICQRGTSLTIQCQVDSQVTMMFWYRQQPGQSLTLIATANQGSEATYESGFVIDKFPISRPNLTFSTLTVSNMSPEDSSIYLCSVEHGSWMVTDNYGYTFGSGTRLTVV.

The sample holds a few counts of this clonotype. The rearrangement links TRBV7-3 to TRBJ2-2; D unclear. The CDR3 spans 15 residues. CDR1 is SGHTA and CDR2 is FQGTGA in the germline V gene. The V end was cut by 5 bases, the J end by 5 bases, with 15 bases between. CDR3 DNA: TGTGCCAGCAGCCCCTATCTCGGAAAAACCGGGGAGCTGTTTTTT. As protein: CASSPYLGKTGELFF.

The CDR3 reads CASSVGAQGGGYTF. The CDR3, as DNA: TGTGCCAGCAGTGTAGGGGCCCAAGGTGGTGGCTACACCTTC. The chain employs TRBV2 and TRBJ1-2; possibly TRBD1 for D (5 bases). Germline V gene data show CDR1 as SNHLY and CDR2 as FYNNEI. There are 14 residues in the CDR3. The ends were cut back, 4 bases at V and 7 bases at J, with 16 bases in the middle.

In its sample, this clonotype was seen once. CDR3 amino acids: CASSSRTVNEKLFF. DNA of the CDR3: TGTGCCAGCAGCTCCAGGACGGTTAATGAAAAACTGTTTTTT. J is TRBJ1-4 and V is TRBV13; D ambiguous. Germline V gene lookup returns CDR1 PRHDT and CDR2 FYEKMQ (reference sequence). The CDR3 spans 14 residues. The ends were cut back, 4 bases at V and 4 bases at J, with 10 bases in the middle.

The gene calls are TRBV5-1 and TRBJ2-1; 7 bases are a match to TRBD2. CDR1 is SGHRS, CDR2 YFSETQ, per germline. This CDR3 region has 15 residues. V dropped 5 bases and J dropped 8; count of bases not matched to a gene: 13. CDR3 coding DNA: TGCGCCAGCAGTTATAGCGGGTGGACCTTGGATGAGCAGTTCTTC. Its protein product is CASSYSGWTLDEQFF. Together with reference TRBV5-1 and TRBJ2-1, the CDR3 gives the full variable domain: KAGVTQTPRYLIKTRGQQVTLSCSPISGHRSVSWYQQTPGQGLQFLFEYFSETQRNKGNFPGRFSGRQFSNSRSEMNVSTLELGDSALYLCASSYSGWTLDEQFFGPGTRLTVL.

The chain carries TRBV14 and TRBJ2-3; a weak D match, TRBD2 (6 bases). Trimming removed 6 bases at V and 2 bases at J, with 12 bases between. CDR3 length equals 14 residues. Germline CDR1 SGHDN, CDR2 FVKESK. In nucleotides, the CDR3 is TGTGCCAGCAGTCTCGGGGGATACACAGATACGCAGTATTTT. Amino acid sequence: CASSLGGYTDTQYF.

The chain joins TRBV12-3 or TRBV12-4 to TRBJ2-7, with D hard to call. V lost 1 base to trimming and J lost 6 bases, with 13 bases between them. This CDR3 has 14 residues. The CDR3 DNA reads as TGTGCCAGCAGTTTAGTACTTCTCTCCCGCGAGCAGTACTTC. It translates to CASSLVLLSREQYF.

The chain couples TRBV6-6 to TRBJ2-1, with 14 bases matching TRBD2. The V gene end was trimmed by 6 bases and the J gene end by 10 bases; junction bases not matched to a gene: 2. The CDR3 consists of 13 residues. The germline V gene has CDR1 MNHNY and CDR2 SVGAGI (reference sequence). The CDR3 loop reads CASRGLAGDEQFF. In nucleotides, the CDR3 is TGTGCCAGCAGGGGACTAGCGGGAGACGAGCAGTTCTTC.

This clonotype was found once. The chain has TRBV6-2 or TRBV6-3 and TRBJ2-7; D remains ambiguous. Trimming removed 6 bases from V and 5 bases from J, with 11 bases in between. This CDR3 region has 12 residues. CDR1 is MNHEY, CDR2 SVGEGT, per germline. CDR3 nucleotides: TGTGCCAGCAGCGCCGGATGGGACGAGCAGTACTTC. Translated: CASSAGWDEQYF.